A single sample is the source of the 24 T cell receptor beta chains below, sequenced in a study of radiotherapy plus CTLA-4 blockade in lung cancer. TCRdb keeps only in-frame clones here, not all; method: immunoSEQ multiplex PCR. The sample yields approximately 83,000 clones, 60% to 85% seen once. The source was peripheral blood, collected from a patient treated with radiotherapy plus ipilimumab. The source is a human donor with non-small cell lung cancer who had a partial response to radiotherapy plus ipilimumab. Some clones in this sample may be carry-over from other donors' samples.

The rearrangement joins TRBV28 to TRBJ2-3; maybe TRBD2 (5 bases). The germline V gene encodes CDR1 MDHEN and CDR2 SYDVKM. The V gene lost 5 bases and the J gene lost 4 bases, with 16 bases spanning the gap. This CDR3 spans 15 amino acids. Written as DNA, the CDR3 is TGTGCCAGCAGTCCCCTAGCCTTCCGGGCAGATACGCAGTATTTT. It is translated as CASSPLAFRADTQYF.

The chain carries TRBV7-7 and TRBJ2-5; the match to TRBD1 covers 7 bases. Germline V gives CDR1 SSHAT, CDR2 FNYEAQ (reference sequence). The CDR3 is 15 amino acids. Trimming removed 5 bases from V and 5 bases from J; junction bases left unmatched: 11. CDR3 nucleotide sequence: TGTGCCAGCAGCCCCAGGACAGGCGACGTTGAGACCCAGTACTTC. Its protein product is CASSPRTGDVETQYF.

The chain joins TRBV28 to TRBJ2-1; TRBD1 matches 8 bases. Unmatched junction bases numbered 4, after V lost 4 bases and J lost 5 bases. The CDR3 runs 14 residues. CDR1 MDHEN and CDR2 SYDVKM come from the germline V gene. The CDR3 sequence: CASSSPGQDNEQFF. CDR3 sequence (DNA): TGTGCCAGCAGTTCACCGGGACAGGACAATGAGCAGTTCTTC.

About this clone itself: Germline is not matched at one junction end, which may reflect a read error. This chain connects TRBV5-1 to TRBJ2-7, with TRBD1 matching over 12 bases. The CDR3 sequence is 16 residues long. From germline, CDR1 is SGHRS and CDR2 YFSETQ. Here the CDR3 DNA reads TGCGCCAGCAGTTTGGTTGCCGGGACAGGGGGCTGGGAGCAGTACTTC. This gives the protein CASSLVAGTGGWEQYF.

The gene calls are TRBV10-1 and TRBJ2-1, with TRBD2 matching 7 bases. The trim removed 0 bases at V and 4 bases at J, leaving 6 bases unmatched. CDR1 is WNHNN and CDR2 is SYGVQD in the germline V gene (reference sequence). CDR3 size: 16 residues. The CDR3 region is CASSESVSGAYNEQFF. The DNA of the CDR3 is TGCGCCAGCAGTGAGTCGGTGAGCGGGGCATACAATGAGCAGTTCTTC.

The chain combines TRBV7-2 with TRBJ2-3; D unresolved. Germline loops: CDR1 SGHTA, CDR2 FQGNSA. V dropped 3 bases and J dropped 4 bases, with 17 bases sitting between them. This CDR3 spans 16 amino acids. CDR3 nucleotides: TGTGCCAGCAGCTTTACACCGTCACCCCCCCCAGATACGCAGTATTTT. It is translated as CASSFTPSPPPDTQYF.

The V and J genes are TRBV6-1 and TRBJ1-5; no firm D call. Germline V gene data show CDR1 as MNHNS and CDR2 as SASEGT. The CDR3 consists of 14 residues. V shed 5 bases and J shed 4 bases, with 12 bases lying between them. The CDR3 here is CASSYFQTNQPQHF. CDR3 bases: TGTGCCAGCAGTTATTTCCAGACAAATCAGCCCCAGCATTTT.

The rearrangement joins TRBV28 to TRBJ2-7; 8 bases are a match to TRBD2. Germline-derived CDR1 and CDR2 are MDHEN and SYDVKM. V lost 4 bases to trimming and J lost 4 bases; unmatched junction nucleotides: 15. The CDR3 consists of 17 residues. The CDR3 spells CASSSAAAGAVRYEQYF. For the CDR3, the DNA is TGTGCCAGCAGTTCGGCCGCAGCGGGAGCGGTCAGGTACGAGCAGTACTTC.

The CDR3 here is CASSLLSRNSPLHF. Written as DNA, the CDR3 is TGTGCCAGCAGCTTATTGAGTCGTAATTCACCCCTCCACTTT. This chain connects TRBV7-8 to TRBJ1-6; D remains ambiguous. There are 14 residues in the CDR3. Trimming pared 2 bases from V and 6 bases from J, leaving 8 bases between. The germline V gene encodes CDR1 SGHVS and CDR2 FQNEAQ.

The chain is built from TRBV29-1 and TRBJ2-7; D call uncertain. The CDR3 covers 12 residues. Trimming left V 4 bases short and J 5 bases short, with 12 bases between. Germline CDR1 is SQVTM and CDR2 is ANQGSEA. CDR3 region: CSVVSPGHEQYF. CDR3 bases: TGCAGCGTTGTTTCCCCTGGCCACGAGCAGTACTTC.

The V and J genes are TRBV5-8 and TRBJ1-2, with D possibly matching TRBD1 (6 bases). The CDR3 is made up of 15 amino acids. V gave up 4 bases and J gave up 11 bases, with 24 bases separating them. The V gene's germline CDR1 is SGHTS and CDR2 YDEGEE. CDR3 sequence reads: CASSRGGDGGQGYTF. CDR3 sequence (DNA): TGTGCCAGCAGCCGGGGGGGCGACGGGGGCCAAGGGTACACCTTC.

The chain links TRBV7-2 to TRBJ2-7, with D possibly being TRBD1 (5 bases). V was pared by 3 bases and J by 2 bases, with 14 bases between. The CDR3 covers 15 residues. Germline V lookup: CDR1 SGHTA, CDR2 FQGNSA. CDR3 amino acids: CASSLDFQGTYEQYF. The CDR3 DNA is TGTGCCAGCAGCTTGGATTTTCAGGGAACCTACGAGCAGTACTTC.

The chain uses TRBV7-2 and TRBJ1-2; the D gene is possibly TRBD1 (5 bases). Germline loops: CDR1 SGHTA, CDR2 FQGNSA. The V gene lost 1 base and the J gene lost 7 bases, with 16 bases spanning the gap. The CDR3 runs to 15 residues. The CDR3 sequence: CASSLVSGQGRGYTF. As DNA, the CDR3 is TGTGCCAGCAGCTTAGTATCGGGCCAGGGCCGTGGCTACACCTTC.

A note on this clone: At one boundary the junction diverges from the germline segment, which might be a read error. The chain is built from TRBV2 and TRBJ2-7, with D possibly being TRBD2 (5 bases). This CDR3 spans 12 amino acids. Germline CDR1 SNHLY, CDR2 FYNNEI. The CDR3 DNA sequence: TGTGCCAGCAGGGGAGACTCCCACGAGCAGTACTTC. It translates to CASRGDSHEQYF.

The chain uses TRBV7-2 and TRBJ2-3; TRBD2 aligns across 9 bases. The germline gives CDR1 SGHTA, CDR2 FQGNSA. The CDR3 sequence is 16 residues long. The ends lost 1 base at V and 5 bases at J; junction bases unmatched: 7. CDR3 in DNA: TGTGCCAGCAGCTTAGTAGCGGGGGCTCGCGGAGATACGCAGTATTTT. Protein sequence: CASSLVAGARGDTQYF.

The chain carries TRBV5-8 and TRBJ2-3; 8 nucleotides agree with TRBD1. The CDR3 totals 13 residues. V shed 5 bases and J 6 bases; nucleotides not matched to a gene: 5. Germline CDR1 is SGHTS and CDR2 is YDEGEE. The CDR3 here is CASRDRVGDTQYF. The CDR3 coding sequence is TGTGCCAGCAGGGACAGGGTAGGCGATACGCAGTATTTT. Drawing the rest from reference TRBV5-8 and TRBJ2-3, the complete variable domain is EAGVTQSPTHLIKTRGQQATLRCSPISGHTSVYWYQQALGLGLQFLLWYDEGEERNRGNFPPRFSGRQFPNYSSELNVNALELEDSALYLCASRDRVGDTQYFGPGTRLTVL.

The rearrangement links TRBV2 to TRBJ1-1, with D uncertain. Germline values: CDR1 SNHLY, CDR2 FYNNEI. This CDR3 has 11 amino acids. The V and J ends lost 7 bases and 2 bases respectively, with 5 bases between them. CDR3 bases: TGTGCCAGCACCTTCAACACTGAAGCTTTCTTT. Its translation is CASTFNTEAFF.

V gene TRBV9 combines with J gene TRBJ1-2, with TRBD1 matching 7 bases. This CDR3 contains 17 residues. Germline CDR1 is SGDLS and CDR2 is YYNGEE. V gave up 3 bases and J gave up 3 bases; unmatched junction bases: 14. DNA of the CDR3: TGTGCCAGCAGCGACAGACAGGGTAGAATGGACTACTATGGCTACACCTTC. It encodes CASSDRQGRMDYYGYTF.

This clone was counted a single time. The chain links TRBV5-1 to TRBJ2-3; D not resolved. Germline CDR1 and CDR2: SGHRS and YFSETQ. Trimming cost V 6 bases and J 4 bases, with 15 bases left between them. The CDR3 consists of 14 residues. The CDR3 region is CASIRGLGPDTQYF. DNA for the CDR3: TGCGCCAGCATCCGTGGTCTGGGCCCAGATACGCAGTATTTT. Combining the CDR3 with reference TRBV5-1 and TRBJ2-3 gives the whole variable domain KAGVTQTPRYLIKTRGQQVTLSCSPISGHRSVSWYQQTPGQGLQFLFEYFSETQRNKGNFPGRFSGRQFSNSRSEMNVSTLELGDSALYLCASIRGLGPDTQYFGPGTRLTVL.

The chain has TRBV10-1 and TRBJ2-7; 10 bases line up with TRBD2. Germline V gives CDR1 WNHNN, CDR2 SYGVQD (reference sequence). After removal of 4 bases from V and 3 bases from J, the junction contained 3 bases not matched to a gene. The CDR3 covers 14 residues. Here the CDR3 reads CASSASGRIYEQYF. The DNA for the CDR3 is TGCGCCAGCAGTGCTAGCGGGAGAATCTACGAGCAGTACTTC.

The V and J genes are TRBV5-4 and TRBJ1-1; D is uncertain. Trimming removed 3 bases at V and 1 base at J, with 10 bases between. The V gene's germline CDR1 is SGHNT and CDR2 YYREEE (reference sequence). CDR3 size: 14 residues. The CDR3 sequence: CASSWESRNTEAFF. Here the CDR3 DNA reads TGTGCCAGCAGCTGGGAGAGTAGGAACACTGAAGCTTTCTTT.

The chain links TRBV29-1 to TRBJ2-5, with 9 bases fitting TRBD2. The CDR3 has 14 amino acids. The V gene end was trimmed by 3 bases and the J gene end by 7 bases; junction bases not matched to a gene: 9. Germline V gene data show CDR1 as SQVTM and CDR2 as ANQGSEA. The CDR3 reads CSVDRVAGDRTQYF. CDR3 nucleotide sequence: TGCAGCGTTGATAGGGTAGCGGGAGATCGGACCCAGTACTTC.

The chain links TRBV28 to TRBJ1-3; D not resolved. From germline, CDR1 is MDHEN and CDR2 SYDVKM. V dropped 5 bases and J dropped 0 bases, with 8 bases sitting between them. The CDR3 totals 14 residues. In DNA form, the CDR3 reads TGTGCCAGCAGTACGGGAGGCTCTGGAAACACCATATATTTT. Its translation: CASSTGGSGNTIYF.

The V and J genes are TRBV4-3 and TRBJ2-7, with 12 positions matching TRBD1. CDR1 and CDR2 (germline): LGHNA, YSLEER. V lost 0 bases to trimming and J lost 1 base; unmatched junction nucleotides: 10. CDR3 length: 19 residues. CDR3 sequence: CASSQETRWGQGASYEQYF. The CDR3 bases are TGCGCCAGCAGCCAAGAAACTCGTTGGGGACAGGGGGCGTCCTACGAGCAGTACTTC.